These 9 T cell receptor beta chains originate from one sample sequenced in a study of cytomegalovirus exposure and HLA in healthy donors. In the PCR, 60 Vbeta and 13 Jbeta primers were used. Method: immunoSEQ multiplex PCR; TCRdb's copy keeps in-frame clones and lacks some. Of fewer than 120,000 clones listed, roughly three quarters are singletons. The sequencing input was PBMCs. These receptors all come from a man aged 25 to 40 in good health and CMV-seropositive.

The chain combines TRBV6-6 with TRBJ1-1, with TRBD1 matching 7 bases. This CDR3 is 14 amino acids long. The V gene end was trimmed by 6 bases and the J gene end by 2 bases; junction bases not matched to a gene: 6. CDR1 MNHNY and CDR2 SVGAGI come from the germline V gene (reference sequence). This CDR3 is CASRGQEVNTEAFF. The CDR3 bases are TGTGCCAGCAGAGGACAGGAAGTTAACACTGAAGCTTTCTTT.

The count of this clone is one. The chain links TRBV15 to TRBJ1-1; tentative D call: TRBD1 (6 bases). This CDR3 contains 16 residues. Trimming took 5 bases from V and 0 from J, leaving 16 bases between them. Germline V gene data show CDR1 as LNHNV and CDR2 as YYDKDF (reference sequence). The CDR3 DNA sequence: TGTGCCACCAGCCCACAGGGTTTGGGCATGAACACTGAAGCTTTCTTT. Translation gives CATSPQGLGMNTEAFF.

V gene TRBV5-1 combines with J gene TRBJ2-5; tentative D call: TRBD2 (5 bases). Matching the DNA end better, TRBJ2-7 makes the J call doubtful. This CDR3 has 14 residues. Germline CDR1 and CDR2: SGHRS and YFSETQ. The CDR3 loop reads CASSSLGSSYEQYF. Written as DNA, the CDR3 is TGCGCCAGCAGCTCCCTTGGGAGCTCCTACGAGCAGTACTTC.

V is TRBV10-1 and J is TRBJ1-2, with unresolved D. With 4 bases removed from V and 4 bases from J, the gap between germline ends came to 7 bases. The CDR3 spans 12 residues. Germline V gene lookup returns CDR1 WNHNN and CDR2 SYGVQD (reference sequence). The CDR3 coding sequence is TGCGCCAGCAGTGCCCCCAGCTATGGCTACACCTTC. Translating it yields CASSAPSYGYTF.

This clone was counted only a few times. The V and J genes are TRBV4-2 and TRBJ2-7, with D tentatively TRBD2 (5 bases). Germline V CDR1 and CDR2: LGHNA, YNFKEQ. This CDR3 is 16 amino acids long. V was shortened by 4 bases and J by 3 bases, with 19 bases between the two germline ends. CDR3 region: CASSPVPGLGGYEQYF. The CDR3 DNA follows: TGTGCCAGCAGCCCGGTGCCGGGCCTAGGAGGCTACGAGCAGTACTTC.

V usage is TRBV12-5 and J usage is TRBJ2-7, with D possibly being TRBD1 (6 bases). CDR1 LGHNT and CDR2 FRNRAP come from the germline V gene. V lost 2 bases and J lost 3, with 8 bases in between. This CDR3 contains 13 residues. For the CDR3, the DNA is TGTGCTAGTGGTTTGTCAGGGGTCTACGAGCAGTACTTC. Encoded protein: CASGLSGVYEQYF.

The chain employs TRBV18 and TRBJ2-7, with 10 bases matching TRBD1. Looked up from germline, CDR1 is KGHSH and CDR2 is LQKENI. This CDR3 is 14 amino acids long. Germline trimming cut 3 bases from V and 4 bases from J; bases unmatched to any gene: 3. CDR3: CASSPGQGEYEQYF. CDR3 DNA sequence: TGTGCCAGCTCACCTGGACAGGGGGAATACGAGCAGTACTTC.

The V call is TRBV9, the J call TRBJ1-1; 10 positions agree with TRBD1. Germline loops: CDR1 SGDLS, CDR2 YYNGEE. The CDR3 consists of 17 residues. The V and J ends lost 3 bases and 0 bases, in that order; junction bases with no gene match: 8. CDR3 in amino acids: CASSEGQGLWMNTEAFF. The CDR3 DNA follows: TGTGCCAGCAGCGAGGGACAGGGGTTGTGGATGAACACTGAAGCTTTCTTT.

The chain carries TRBV5-4 and TRBJ2-2; 7 bases line up with TRBD1. The CDR3 contains 15 residues. V gave up 2 bases and J gave up 4 bases; unmatched junction bases: 5. The V gene's germline CDR1 is SGHNT and CDR2 YYREEE (reference sequence). The CDR3 spells CASSLQGQGTGELFF. The CDR3 bases are TGTGCCAGCAGCTTACAGGGGCAGGGCACCGGGGAGCTGTTTTTT.